Below are 12 T cell receptor beta chains sequenced from a single sample in a study of regulatory T cells in long-lasting Graves disease. The sample's time point: newly diagnosed GD, antithyroid drugs for less than 3 months. PBMC-derived RNA was used for the TCR library. Investigators prepared the TCR beta libraries by applying iRepertoire HTBI primers and Arm-PCR of CDR3 regions. TCRdb recomputed calls from the multiplex PCR reads with MiXCR, one row per CDR3 protein. The sample yields around 500,000 distinct CDR3 sequences, 12% seen once. The same sample was also used in a study of T cells in Graves' hyperthyroidism and ophthalmopathy.

Material: peripheral blood mononuclear cells (PBMCs), obtained at new diagnosis, from a patient treated with antithyroid drugs. These receptors were collected from a woman aged 30 to 39 with Graves disease.

This clonotype was seen more than once but under ten times. The chain carries TRBV24-1 and TRBJ2-6, with D unresolved. This CDR3 contains 13 residues. Germline CDR1 and CDR2: KGHDR and SFDVKD. Trimming shortened V by 3 bases and J by 6 bases, and 5 bases separated the two germline ends. CDR3 sequence: CATSDPVANVLTF. In DNA, the CDR3 is TGTGCCACCAGTGATCCCGTGGCCAACGTCCTGACTTTC.

This clonotype was recorded at least ten times. V usage is TRBV7-2 and J usage is TRBJ2-1, with D possibly being TRBD1 (6 bases). The CDR3 is 16 residues long. Trimming removed 1 base from V and 3 bases from J, with 13 bases in between. Germline CDR1 reads SGHTA; CDR2 reads FQGNSA. This CDR3 reads CASSLGSQGGYNEQFF. The CDR3 nucleotides read TGTGCCAGCAGCTTAGGCTCACAGGGTGGCTACAATGAGCAGTTCTTC.

This clonotype was seen ten or more times. V usage is TRBV2 and J usage is TRBJ2-2; D ambiguous. Germline V gene data show CDR1 as SNHLY and CDR2 as FYNNEI. The CDR3 is made up of 13 amino acids. The V gene lost 2 bases and the J gene lost 6 bases, with 7 bases spanning the gap. The DNA of the CDR3 is TGTGCCAGCAGTGAATGGGTATCCGGGGAGCTGTTTTTT. It encodes CASSEWVSGELFF. Based on the CDR3 plus reference TRBV2 and TRBJ2-2, the full variable domain is EPEVTQTPSHQVTQMGQEVILRCVPISNHLYFYWYRQILGQKVEFLVSFYNNEISEKSEIFDDQFSVERPDGSNFTLKIRSTKLEDSAMYFCASSEWVSGELFFGEGSRLTVL.

This clonotype has more than one count but fewer than ten. The J gene is TRBJ1-4, the V gene TRBV5-8; D unclear. The CDR3 sequence is 15 residues long. Deletions cut 0 bases from V and 7 bases from J, with 13 bases between. CDR1 and CDR2 from the germline V gene are SGHTS and YDEGEE. CDR3 region: CASSLAKGGREKLFF. The DNA for the CDR3 is TGTGCCAGCAGCTTGGCCAAGGGTGGGCGTGAAAAACTGTTTTTT.

This clonotype has at least ten counts. This chain uses TRBV19 with TRBJ1-5; no definite D call. Germline assignment: CDR1 LNHDA and CDR2 SQIVND (reference sequence). V was pared by 6 bases and J by 0 bases, with 15 bases between. The CDR3 loop spans 16 amino acids. The CDR3 sequence is CASSRTSKDSNQPQHF. The CDR3 region has the DNA TGTGCCAGTAGCCGCACCAGCAAAGATAGCAATCAGCCCCAGCATTTT.

This clonotype was seen repeatedly, ten times or more. The chain is built from TRBV12-3 or TRBV12-4 and TRBJ2-1; D gene ambiguous. Trimming removed 4 bases at V and 6 bases at J, with 10 bases between. The CDR3 runs 13 residues. Here the CDR3 reads CASSSSDPNEQFF. The CDR3 bases are TGTGCCAGCAGTTCGTCCGACCCCAATGAGCAGTTCTTC.

This clonotype occurred many times. The V call is TRBV20-1, the J call TRBJ1-2; 10 nucleotides line up with TRBD1. The germline V gene encodes CDR1 DFQATT and CDR2 SNEGSKA (reference sequence). V dropped 1 base and J dropped 7; count of bases not matched to a gene: 6. This CDR3 has 14 residues. The CDR3 sequence is CSARGRTGGGGYTF. CDR3 in DNA: TGCAGTGCTAGAGGGCGGACAGGGGGAGGTGGCTACACCTTC.

This chain links TRBV4-2 with TRBJ2-7, with TRBD2 matching over 9 bases. CDR3 length: 16 residues. Germline CDR1 reads LGHNA; CDR2 reads YNFKEQ. V was clipped by 0 bases and J by 2 bases; unmatched bases: 5. DNA of the CDR3: TGTGCCAGCAGCCAAGATGGAGCGGGAGGTGCCTACGAGCAGTACTTC. Encoded protein: CASSQDGAGGAYEQYF.

This clonotype was counted at least ten times. This sequence joins TRBV6-1 and TRBJ2-5; a possible D gene is TRBD1 (5 bases). Trimming cost V 6 bases and J 5 bases, with 16 bases left between them. The CDR3 consists of 14 residues. The V gene's germline CDR1 is MNHNS and CDR2 SASEGT. The CDR3 nucleotides are TGTGCCAGCAGCACCTGGGGCCTCGGGGAGACCCAGTACTTC. This translates into CASSTWGLGETQYF.

This clonotype has just a few counts. V is TRBV3-1 and J is TRBJ1-2; 7 nucleotides align to TRBD1. The CDR3 is 14 residues long. The germline V gene encodes CDR1 LGHDT and CDR2 YNNKEL (reference sequence). The junction had 5 bases not matched to a gene; V was cut back by 3 bases and J by 4 bases. CDR3 sequence (DNA): TGTGCCAGCAGCCATGCCGGACAGGCCTATGGCTACACCTTC. This gives the protein CASSHAGQAYGYTF.

This clonotype was seen repeatedly, ten times or more. V is TRBV28 and J is TRBJ2-1; D remains unclear. Trimming shortened V by 3 bases and J by 2 bases, and 11 bases separated the two germline ends. The CDR3 has 15 amino acids. From germline, CDR1 is MDHEN and CDR2 SYDVKM. The CDR3 bases are TGTGCCAGCAGTTTCGGCCGGCGCGCCTACAATGAGCAGTTCTTC. It translates to CASSFGRRAYNEQFF.

In regard to this clonotype: The junction shows a germline mismatch at one end, possibly a read error. The gene calls are TRBV20-1 and TRBJ1-1; D is possibly TRBD1 (5 bases). From germline, CDR1 is DFQATT and CDR2 SNEGSKA (reference sequence). This CDR3 region has 15 residues. The DNA of the CDR3 is TGCAGTGCTAGAGCGGGACCGATATTGAACACTGAAGATTTCTTT. Its translation is CSARAGPILNTEDFF.